A single sample is the source of the 6 T cell receptor beta chains below, sequenced in a study of lymphopenia after photon versus proton radiotherapy. Clones were read by immunoSEQ multiplex PCR, and TCRdb kept only the in-frame ones, dropping some. Among roughly 45,000 clones listed, roughly 87% were seen once. The material was peripheral blood, obtained from a patient treated with photon-based radiotherapy. The receptors here all came from a man aged 35 to 55 with gastric cancer.

This clone was counted a few times. This chain joins TRBV14 and TRBJ1-1, with 8 bases lining up with TRBD1. This CDR3 has 15 residues. V dropped 0 bases and J dropped 4; count of bases not matched to a gene: 4. CDR1 and CDR2 from the germline V gene are SGHDN and FVKESK. CDR3: CASSQEQGAITEAFF. For the CDR3, the DNA is TGTGCCAGCAGCCAAGAGCAGGGGGCCATCACTGAAGCTTTCTTT.

This chain joins TRBV9 and TRBJ2-3; a possible D gene is TRBD2 (6 bases). In germline, CDR1 is SGDLS, CDR2 YYNGEE. CDR3 length: 16 amino acids. Trimming stripped 4 bases from V and 1 base from J, with 16 bases between. The CDR3 DNA reads as TGTGCCAGCAGCCCTACAGCGGGTGGACGCACAGATACGCAGTATTTT. It codes for CASSPTAGGRTDTQYF.

The chain couples TRBV6-1 to TRBJ1-5; TRBD1 is a possible D gene (6 bases). V was trimmed by 4 bases and J by 4 bases, leaving 14 bases between them. CDR3 length: 15 residues. CDR1 is MNHNS and CDR2 is SASEGT in the germline V gene. CDR3 sequence reads: CASSAYRELNQPQHF. DNA for the CDR3: TGTGCCAGCAGTGCATACAGGGAGTTGAATCAGCCCCAGCATTTT.

The chain couples TRBV7-2 to TRBJ1-2; 8 bases are shared with TRBD1. Germline CDR1 reads SGHTA; CDR2 reads FQGNSA. The CDR3 length is 12 residues. V gave up 5 bases and J gave up 10 bases; unmatched junction bases: 6. The DNA of the CDR3 is TGTGCCAGCAGCCCCAGGGGGCTCGACTACACCTTC. It yields the protein CASSPRGLDYTF.

The chain couples TRBV19 to TRBJ2-1; D possibly corresponds to TRBD1 (5 bases). Germline V gene sequence: CDR1 LNHDA, CDR2 SQIVND (reference sequence). The V and J ends lost 5 bases and 3 bases respectively, with 8 bases between them. The length of the CDR3 is 13 residues. In DNA form, the CDR3 reads TGTGCCAGTAGTGCGGACAACTACAATGAGCAGTTCTTC. Its translation is CASSADNYNEQFF.

V usage is TRBV4-1 and J usage is TRBJ2-7; tentatively, D is TRBD2 (5 bases). The CDR3 loop spans 14 amino acids. CDR1 is MGHRA and CDR2 is YSYEKL in the germline V gene. V lost 1 base to trimming and J lost 1 base, with 8 bases between them. The chain's CDR3 is CASSQVEGSYEQYF. CDR3 in DNA: TGCGCCAGCAGCCAAGTTGAGGGATCCTACGAGCAGTACTTC.